This is a list of T cell receptor beta chains from one sample in a study of blood T cell repertoires in COVID-19. Sequencing was performed with immunoSEQ multiplex PCR; in TCRdb, only in-frame clones are kept and a portion is missing. Found here are more than 75,000 clones, around four fifths of them singletons; the top ten hold over 9.5%. Source material: peripheral blood. All receptors come from a human donor in a cohort sampled during active COVID-19. The CDR3 runs from the conserved cysteine through the conserved F or W. The D gene is left open where the match is weak. A clone size is listed for some rows: how often the clone was seen (once, few, many), or a class if it is expanded.

j_call v_call d_call clone_size cdr3_aa cdr3_nt
TRBJ1-1 TRBV5-4 TRBD1 . CASNLWTGTHTEAFF TGTGCCAGCAACCTATGGACAGGGACCCACACTGAAGCTTTCTTT
TRBJ1-2 TRBV28 . . CASSLSTGWYGYTF TGTGCCAGCAGTTTAAGCACAGGGTGGTATGGCTACACCTTC
TRBJ2-1 TRBV11-3 TRBD2 . CASSLGTSGSNEQFF TGTGCCAGCAGCTTGGGGACTAGCGGGAGTAATGAGCAGTTCTTC
TRBJ1-6 TRBV7-2 . . CASSFRAMAYNSPLHF TGTGCCAGCAGCTTTAGAGCTATGGCCTATAATTCACCCCTCCACTTT
TRBJ2-7 TRBV20-1 TRBD1 . CSASKGANYEQYF TGCAGTGCTAGTAAGGGGGCGAACTACGAGCAGTACTTC
TRBJ1-6 TRBV5-1 . . CASSLSGTRNSPLHF TGCGCCAGCAGCTTGTCCGGGACTCGAAATTCACCCCTCCACTTT
TRBJ2-1 TRBV2 TRBD1 . CASSFRDRVNEQFF TGTGCCAGCAGTTTTCGCGACAGGGTCAATGAGCAGTTCTTC
TRBJ1-5 TRBV5-5 . . CASSLGQGKPQHF TGTGCCAGCAGCTTGGGCCAGGGAAAGCCCCAGCATTTT
TRBJ2-7 TRBV4-1 TRBD1 . CASSQALTGSNDEQYF TGCGCCAGCAGCCAAGCTCTGACAGGGAGTAACGACGAGCAGTACTTC
TRBJ1-2 TRBV7-8 . . CASSLEIANYGYTF TGTGCCAGCAGCTTAGAGATAGCTAACTATGGCTACACCTTC
TRBJ2-2 TRBV5-1 TRBD2 . CASSWRGSNTGELFF TGCGCCAGCAGCTGGCGGGGGTCGAACACCGGGGAGCTGTTTTTT
TRBJ2-1 TRBV11-2 TRBD2 few CASHRGSGSHNEQFF TGTGCCAGCCATCGGGGTAGCGGGAGCCACAATGAGCAGTTCTTC
TRBJ1-1 TRBV4-2 TRBD1 . CASSHPGTGETEAFF TGTGCCAGCAGCCATCCCGGGACAGGGGAAACTGAAGCTTTCTTT
TRBJ1-5 TRBV19 . few CASSIVAGNQPQHF TGTGCCAGTAGTATAGTGGCGGGAAATCAGCCCCAGCATTTT
TRBJ2-3 TRBV20-1 . once CSASDPRSRGALTDTQYF TGCAGTGCTAGTGATCCGCGTTCCCGGGGGGCCCTCACAGATACGCAGTATTTT
TRBJ2-1 TRBV24-1 TRBD2 . CATEIAGEGYNEQFF TGTGCCACCGAAATAGCGGGGGAAGGCTACAATGAGCAGTTCTTC
TRBJ2-3 TRBV2 . . CASSEAKGGTDTQYF TGTGCCAGCAGTGAAGCAAAAGGGGGAACAGATACGCAGTATTTT
TRBJ1-1 TRBV7-9 . . CASSLSGGTEAFF TGTGCCAGCAGCCTTTCGGGGGGCACTGAAGCTTTCTTT
TRBJ1-1 TRBV29-1 . . CSVRPGQGGTEAFF TGCAGCGTGCGACCGGGACAAGGGGGAACTGAAGCTTTCTTT
TRBJ2-7 TRBV25-1 . . CASTPFSGGYDEQYF TGTGCCAGCACCCCCTTCTCCGGAGGGTATGACGAGCAGTACTTC
TRBJ2-7 TRBV15 . . CATSRGRDTLTYEQYF TGTGCCACCAGTAGGGGTAGGGACACCCTTACCTACGAGCAGTACTTC
TRBJ1-5 TRBV7-9 TRBD1 few CASSTTGVAIQPQHF TGTGCCAGCAGCACCACAGGGGTGGCAATTCAGCCCCAGCATTTT
TRBJ1-1 TRBV11-3 . . CASSEGVGTEAFF TGTGCCAGCAGCGAGGGGGTCGGGACTGAAGCTTTCTTT
TRBJ1-1 TRBV15 TRBD1 . CASRYRGDTEAFF TGTGCCTCGAGATACAGGGGGGACACTGAAGCTTTCTTT
TRBJ1-2 TRBV5-1 . . CASSDPREAYGYTF TGCGCCAGCAGCGATCCCCGAGAGGCTTATGGCTACACCTTC
TRBJ2-3 TRBV9 . . CASSVRTGRTDTQYF TGTGCCAGCAGCGTACGAACAGGGCGCACAGATACGCAGTATTTT
TRBJ1-5 TRBV29-1 TRBD1 . CSVTQGGQPQHF TGCAGCGTAACACAGGGGGGTCAGCCCCAGCATTTT
TRBJ2-1 TRBV4-2 . few CASSQERGRGRPGNEQFF TGTGCCAGCAGCCAAGAGCGGGGGCGCGGCCGCCCAGGCAATGAGCAGTTCTTC
TRBJ1-1 TRBV4-1 . . CASSQFEAFGTEAFF TGCGCCAGCAGCCAATTCGAGGCGTTCGGCACTGAAGCTTTCTTT
TRBJ1-2 TRBV3-1/TRBV3-2 . . CASSGGARGYTF TGTGCCAGCAGCGGGGGGGCTCGTGGCTACACCTTC
TRBJ1-5 TRBV28 . . CATVQGNSNQPQHF TGTGCGACCGTCCAGGGGAATAGCAATCAGCCCCAGCATTTT
TRBJ2-3 TRBV3-1/TRBV3-2 TRBD2 . CASSASGSADTQYF TGTGCCAGCAGCGCAAGCGGGAGTGCAGATACGCAGTATTTT
TRBJ2-3 TRBV5-1 . . CASSLEPGTFTDTQYF TGCGCCAGCAGCTTGGAACCAGGAACCTTCACAGATACGCAGTATTTT
TRBJ2-1 TRBV4-2 . . CASSQVVSEEQFF TGTGCCAGCAGCCAAGTTGTGAGCGAGGAGCAGTTCTTC
TRBJ1-1 TRBV5-1 TRBD1 . CASSFTGQALEAFF TGCGCCAGCAGCTTTACCGGACAGGCCCTTGAAGCTTTCTTT
TRBJ2-1 TRBV11-2 TRBD2 . CASSLDRLAGVGRFF TGTGCCAGCAGCTTAGATCGGCTAGCGGGAGTCGGTAGGTTCTTC
TRBJ1-2 TRBV5-1 . . CASSLAVGGSKDGYTF TGCGCCAGCAGCTTGGCCGTCGGGGGTTCAAAGGATGGCTACACCTTC
TRBJ1-5 TRBV24-1 . . CATSRHLNQPQHF TGTGCCACCAGTAGACACCTAAATCAGCCCCAGCATTTT
TRBJ2-3 TRBV2 TRBD2 . CASRPGLADTDTQYF TGTGCCAGCAGACCGGGACTAGCGGACACAGATACGCAGTATTTT